This TCR beta chain was captured by sequencing in a study of blood T cells in healthy people across ages. Study summary: The template switching approach captured approximately one barcoded beta molecule for every two T cells.

A second 7 to 11 cycle PCR used barcoded and J-beta primers. Each cDNA molecule, via a template-switch adaptor with 12 random nucleotides, was tagged. CDR3-containing paired-end reads numbering at least 2.5 million came from each sample. TCRdb independently ran MiXCR on the 5' RACE reads; one entry per CDR3 protein. The sample consists of 1.5 million to 2 million distinct CDR3 sequences, roughly 27% of them appearing once. This clonotype showed up many times. Sequence at one end of the junction differs from germline and may be a read error. The CDR3 length is 15 residues. Looked up from germline, CDR1 is SGHRS and CDR2 is YFSETQ.

This TCR derives from a woman in her 30s in good health. The chain links TRBV5-1 to TRBJ2-5; 7 bases line up with TRBD2. Sequencing was carried out using blood. CDR3 amino acids: CASSLAAGVEETQYF. In DNA form, the CDR3 reads TGTGCCAGCAGCTTAGCGGCGGGGGTGGAGGAGACCCAGTACTTC.